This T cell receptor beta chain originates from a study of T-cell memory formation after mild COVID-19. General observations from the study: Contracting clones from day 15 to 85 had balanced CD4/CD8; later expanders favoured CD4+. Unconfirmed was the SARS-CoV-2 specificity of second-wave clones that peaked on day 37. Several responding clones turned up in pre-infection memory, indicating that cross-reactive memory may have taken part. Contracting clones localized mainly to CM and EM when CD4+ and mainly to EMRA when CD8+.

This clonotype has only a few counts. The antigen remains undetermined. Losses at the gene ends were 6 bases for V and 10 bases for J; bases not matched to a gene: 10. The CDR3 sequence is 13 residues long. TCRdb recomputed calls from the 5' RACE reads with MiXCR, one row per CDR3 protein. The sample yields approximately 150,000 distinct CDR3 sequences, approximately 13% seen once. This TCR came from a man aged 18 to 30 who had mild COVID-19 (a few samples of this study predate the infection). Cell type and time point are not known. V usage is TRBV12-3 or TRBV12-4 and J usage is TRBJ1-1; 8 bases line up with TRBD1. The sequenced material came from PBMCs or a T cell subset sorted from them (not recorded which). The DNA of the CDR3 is TGTGCCAGCAGAATCCGGGACAGGAGGACAGCTTTCTTT. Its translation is CASRIRDRRTAFF.